The rows below give T cell receptor beta chains drawn from one sample of a study of cytotoxic CD8 clonotypes in ibrutinib-treated CLL. Sequencing used immunoSEQ multiplex PCR; TCRdb keeps in-frame clones, though not all of them. The sample records tens of thousands of clones, 62% being singletons. The sequencing here drew on PBMCs, taken before ibrutinib treatment. Receptors were obtained from a human donor with chronic lymphocytic leukemia. CDR3s include the opening cysteine and the closing phenylalanine or tryptophan. Fields, in order: clone size, D gene, V gene, J gene, CDR3 DNA, CDR3 protein. A D gene is named only where the DNA matches it firmly. Clone size appears in some rows only: once, few, many, or a class for an expanded clone.

clone_size: .; d_call: TRBD2; v_call: TRBV2; j_call: TRBJ2-3; cdr3_nt: TGTGCCAGCAGTGAATCGCTAGCGGGGGGGCTAGATACGCAGTATTTT; cdr3_aa: CASSESLAGGLDTQYF
clone_size: .; d_call: TRBD1; v_call: TRBV4-2; j_call: TRBJ2-3; cdr3_nt: TGTGCCAGCAGCCAAGAGGACAGGGGGGGTGGACTACCTAGCACAGATACGCAGTATTTT; cdr3_aa: CASSQEDRGGGLPSTDTQYF
clone_size: .; d_call: TRBD1; v_call: TRBV10-3; j_call: TRBJ1-6; cdr3_nt: TGTGCCATCAGGGGGGCGGACAGGTATAATTCACCCCTCCACTTT; cdr3_aa: CAIRGADRYNSPLHF
clone_size: .; d_call: .; v_call: TRBV5-1; j_call: TRBJ1-1; cdr3_nt: TGCGCCAGCAGCTTTGGGGCGAACACTGAAGCTTTCTTT; cdr3_aa: CASSFGANTEAFF
clone_size: .; d_call: .; v_call: TRBV19; j_call: TRBJ2-1; cdr3_nt: TGTGCCAGTAGTAGGGGGTTCGCGGTCTACAATGAGCAGTTCTTC; cdr3_aa: CASSRGFAVYNEQFF
clone_size: few; d_call: TRBD2; v_call: TRBV14; j_call: TRBJ2-5; cdr3_nt: TGTGCCAGCAGCCAAGCGGCTAGCGGTCAGACCCAGTACTTC; cdr3_aa: CASSQAASGQTQYF
clone_size: .; d_call: .; v_call: TRBV4-1; j_call: TRBJ2-1; cdr3_nt: TGCGCCAGCAGCGTTGGGGGGGGCTTTGGCGATGAGCAGTTCTTC; cdr3_aa: CASSVGGGFGDEQFF
clone_size: .; d_call: .; v_call: TRBV5-1; j_call: TRBJ2-6; cdr3_nt: TGCGCCAGCAGCTTGGTCGGGAATGCTGGGGCCAACGTCCTGACTTTC; cdr3_aa: CASSLVGNAGANVLTF
clone_size: .; d_call: .; v_call: TRBV5-1; j_call: TRBJ1-5; cdr3_nt: TGCGCCAGCAGCCAGGGTGGTGGCAATCAGCCCCAGCATTTT; cdr3_aa: CASSQGGGNQPQHF
clone_size: few; d_call: TRBD1; v_call: TRBV19; j_call: TRBJ2-7; cdr3_nt: TGTGCCAGTAGTTTCCGGACAGGGACCTACGAGCAGTACTTC; cdr3_aa: CASSFRTGTYEQYF
clone_size: .; d_call: .; v_call: TRBV19; j_call: TRBJ2-1; cdr3_nt: TGTGCCAGTAGTATTGGGGCGGGCAGGAATGAGCAGTTCTTC; cdr3_aa: CASSIGAGRNEQFF
clone_size: .; d_call: .; v_call: TRBV4-1; j_call: TRBJ2-3; cdr3_nt: TGCGCCAGCAGCCAAGATCGGGGGGCATCAGATACGCAGTATTTT; cdr3_aa: CASSQDRGASDTQYF
clone_size: .; d_call: TRBD1; v_call: TRBV19; j_call: TRBJ2-5; cdr3_nt: TGTGCCAGTAGTATAATGTGGACAGGGAAGTCGGAGACCCAGTACTTC; cdr3_aa: CASSIMWTGKSETQYF
clone_size: .; d_call: .; v_call: TRBV6-5; j_call: TRBJ2-3; cdr3_nt: TGTGCCAGCAGTCGGGGTCACACAGATACGCAGTATTTT; cdr3_aa: CASSRGHTDTQYF
clone_size: .; d_call: TRBD2; v_call: TRBV2; j_call: TRBJ2-7; cdr3_nt: TGTGCCAGCAGGCCTATACAGACTAGCGGGGGGGACGAGCAGTACTTC; cdr3_aa: CASRPIQTSGGDEQYF
clone_size: few; d_call: .; v_call: TRBV27; j_call: TRBJ2-7; cdr3_nt: TGTGCCAGCAGTTTTCTGGGAAACTACGAGCAGTACTTC; cdr3_aa: CASSFLGNYEQYF
clone_size: .; d_call: .; v_call: TRBV9; j_call: TRBJ1-1; cdr3_nt: TGTGCCAGCAGCGCCGGGGGACGTACTGAAGCTTTCTTT; cdr3_aa: CASSAGGRTEAFF
clone_size: few; d_call: .; v_call: TRBV7-2; j_call: TRBJ2-1; cdr3_nt: TGTGCCAGCAGCTTAGGGGGCATCCAGGAGCAGTTCTTC; cdr3_aa: CASSLGGIQEQFF
clone_size: .; d_call: TRBD1; v_call: TRBV27; j_call: TRBJ2-6; cdr3_nt: TGTGCCAGCGCTGACAGGGTCTATGGGGCCAACGTCCTGACTTTC; cdr3_aa: CASADRVYGANVLTF
clone_size: .; d_call: TRBD2; v_call: TRBV4-1; j_call: TRBJ2-5; cdr3_nt: TGCGCCAGCAGCCAAGATCTGACTAGCGGGAGGACCGATCAAGAGACCCAGTACTTC; cdr3_aa: CASSQDLTSGRTDQETQYF
clone_size: .; d_call: TRBD1; v_call: TRBV7-7; j_call: TRBJ2-2; cdr3_nt: TGTGCTAGCAGCTTAGGTGATACAGGGGGCACCGGGGAGCTGTTTTTT; cdr3_aa: CASSLGDTGGTGELFF
clone_size: .; d_call: .; v_call: TRBV28; j_call: TRBJ2-7; cdr3_nt: TGTGCCAGCAGTTTACTCGTAGGCGGAGGGACTTCCTACGAGCAGTACTTC; cdr3_aa: CASSLLVGGGTSYEQYF
clone_size: .; d_call: .; v_call: TRBV28; j_call: TRBJ2-3; cdr3_nt: TGTGCCAGCAGCTACTGGGGGGCAGCGCCTCTGGGCACAGATACGCAGTATTTT; cdr3_aa: CASSYWGAAPLGTDTQYF
clone_size: .; d_call: .; v_call: TRBV7-8; j_call: TRBJ2-5; cdr3_nt: TGTGCCAGCAGCTGGGGGGACCAAGAGACCCAGTACTTC; cdr3_aa: CASSWGDQETQYF
clone_size: .; d_call: TRBD2; v_call: TRBV4-1; j_call: TRBJ2-1; cdr3_nt: TGCGCCAGCAGCCAAGATCTAGCGGTCGTTGAGCAGTTCTTC; cdr3_aa: CASSQDLAVVEQFF
clone_size: .; d_call: .; v_call: TRBV27; j_call: TRBJ2-1; cdr3_nt: TGTGCCAGCAGTTTGGGAGGGGGCTCATACAATGAGCAGTTCTTC; cdr3_aa: CASSLGGGSYNEQFF
clone_size: few; d_call: .; v_call: TRBV27; j_call: TRBJ2-3; cdr3_nt: TGTGCCAGCAGTCCCCGGCCGGGAGCTACAGATACGCAGTATTTT; cdr3_aa: CASSPRPGATDTQYF
clone_size: once; d_call: .; v_call: TRBV5-1; j_call: TRBJ1-4; cdr3_nt: TGCGCCAGCAGCCCCACCCCCGGGGCAACTAATGAAAAACTGTTTTTT; cdr3_aa: CASSPTPGATNEKLFF
clone_size: .; d_call: TRBD2; v_call: TRBV11-2; j_call: TRBJ2-2; cdr3_nt: TGTGCCAGCAGCTTAAGGGCTGGGAGGGCCGGGGAGCTGTTTTTT; cdr3_aa: CASSLRAGRAGELFF
clone_size: .; d_call: .; v_call: TRBV6-1; j_call: TRBJ1-5; cdr3_nt: TGTGCCAGCAGAGCCAGACAGGTCTACTCTCAGCCCCAGCATTTT; cdr3_aa: CASRARQVYSQPQHF
clone_size: .; d_call: .; v_call: TRBV5-1; j_call: TRBJ1-4; cdr3_nt: TGCGCCAGCAGCTCCCAGCCGAGTAATGAAAAACTGTTTTTT; cdr3_aa: CASSSQPSNEKLFF